The clone carrying this TCR beta chain was observed at least ten times. The sample carries other DNA sequences with the same CDR3. Unsorted PBMC replicate PCRs used approximately 280 ng DNA, tens of thousands of T cell genomes. Bulk PBMC genomic DNA spanned ten immunoSEQ deep plates. TCRdb's copy holds only in-frame clones and misses some; the assay was immunoSEQ multiplex PCR. This sample has a few hundred thousand clones, with roughly four fifths found just once. The entry originates in a study of shared clonotypes between healthy human individuals. Germline CDR1 is MNHEY and CDR2 is SVGAGI. Trimming pared 5 bases from V and 8 bases from J, leaving 12 bases between. The CDR3 sequence is 12 residues long.

The chain carries TRBV6-5 and TRBJ1-2; D might be TRBD1 (5 bases). The sample consisted of PBMCs. The origin of this receptor is a woman in her thirties or forties in good health. Some clones in this sample may be carry-over from other donors' samples. The CDR3 DNA reads TGTGCCAGCAGTCTTCCAGGGAAGGGCTACACCTTC. Residues: CASSLPGKGYTF.